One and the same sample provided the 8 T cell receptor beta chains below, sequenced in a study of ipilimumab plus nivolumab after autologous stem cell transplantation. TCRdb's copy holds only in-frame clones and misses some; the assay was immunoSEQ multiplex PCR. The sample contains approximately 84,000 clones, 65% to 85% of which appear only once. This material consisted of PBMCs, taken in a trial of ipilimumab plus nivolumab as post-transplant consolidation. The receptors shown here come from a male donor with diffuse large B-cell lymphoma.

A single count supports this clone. The CDR3 loop reads CSARLGTTDTQYF. CDR3 DNA: TGCAGCGCGCGACTAGGAACCACAGATACGCAGTATTTT. The chain links TRBV29-1 to TRBJ2-3, with D possibly being TRBD2 (6 bases). The V end lost 7 bases, the J end lost 2 bases, and 13 bases lay between the germline ends. Germline CDR1 reads SQVTM; CDR2 reads ANQGSEA. This CDR3 region has 13 residues.

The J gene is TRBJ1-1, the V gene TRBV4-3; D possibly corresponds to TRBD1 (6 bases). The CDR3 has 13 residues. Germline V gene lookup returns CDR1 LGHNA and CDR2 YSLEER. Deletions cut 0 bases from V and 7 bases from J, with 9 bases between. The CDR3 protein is CASSQDGRGEAFF. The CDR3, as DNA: TGCGCCAGCAGCCAAGATGGCAGGGGTGAAGCTTTCTTT.

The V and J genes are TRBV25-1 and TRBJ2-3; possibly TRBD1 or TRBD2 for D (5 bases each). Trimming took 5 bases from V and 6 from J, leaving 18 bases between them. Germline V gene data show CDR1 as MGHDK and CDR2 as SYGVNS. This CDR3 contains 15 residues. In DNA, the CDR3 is TGTGCCAGCAGTTCCCATGACCCGAGGGGCGATACGCAGTATTTT. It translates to CASSSHDPRGDTQYF.

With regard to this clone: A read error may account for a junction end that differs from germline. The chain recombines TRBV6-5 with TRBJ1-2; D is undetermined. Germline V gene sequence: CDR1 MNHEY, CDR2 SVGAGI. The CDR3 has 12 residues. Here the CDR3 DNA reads TGTGCCAGCAGTGACTCCGGGCTTGGCTACACCTTC. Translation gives CASSDSGLGYTF.

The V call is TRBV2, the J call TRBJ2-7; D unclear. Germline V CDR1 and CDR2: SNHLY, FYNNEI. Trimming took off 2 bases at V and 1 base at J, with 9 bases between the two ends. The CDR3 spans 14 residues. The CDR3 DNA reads TGTGCCAGCAGTGAACTGTCAGTTTCCTACGAGCAGTACTTC. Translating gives CASSELSVSYEQYF. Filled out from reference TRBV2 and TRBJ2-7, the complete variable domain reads EPEVTQTPSHQVTQMGQEVILRCVPISNHLYFYWYRQILGQKVEFLVSFYNNEISEKSEIFDDQFSVERPDGSNFTLKIRSTKLEDSAMYFCASSELSVSYEQYFGPGTRLTVT.

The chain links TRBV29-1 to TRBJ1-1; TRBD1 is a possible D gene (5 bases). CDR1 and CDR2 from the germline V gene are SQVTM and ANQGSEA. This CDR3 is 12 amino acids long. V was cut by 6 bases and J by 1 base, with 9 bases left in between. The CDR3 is CSVWDGNTEAFF. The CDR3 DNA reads TGCAGCGTGTGGGACGGGAACACTGAAGCTTTCTTT.

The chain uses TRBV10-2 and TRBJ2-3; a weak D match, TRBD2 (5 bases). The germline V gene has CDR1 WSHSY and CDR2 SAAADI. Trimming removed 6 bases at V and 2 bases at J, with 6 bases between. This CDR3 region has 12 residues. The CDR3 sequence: CASRDFTDTQYF. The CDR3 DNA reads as TGCGCCAGCAGGGACTTCACAGATACGCAGTATTTT.

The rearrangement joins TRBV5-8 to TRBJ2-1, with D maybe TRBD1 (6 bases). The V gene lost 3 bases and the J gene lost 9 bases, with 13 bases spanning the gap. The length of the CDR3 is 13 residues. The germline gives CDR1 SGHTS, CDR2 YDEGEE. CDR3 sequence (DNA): TGTGCCAGCAGCTGGACAGCGCGGATTGAGCAGTTCTTC. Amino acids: CASSWTARIEQFF.